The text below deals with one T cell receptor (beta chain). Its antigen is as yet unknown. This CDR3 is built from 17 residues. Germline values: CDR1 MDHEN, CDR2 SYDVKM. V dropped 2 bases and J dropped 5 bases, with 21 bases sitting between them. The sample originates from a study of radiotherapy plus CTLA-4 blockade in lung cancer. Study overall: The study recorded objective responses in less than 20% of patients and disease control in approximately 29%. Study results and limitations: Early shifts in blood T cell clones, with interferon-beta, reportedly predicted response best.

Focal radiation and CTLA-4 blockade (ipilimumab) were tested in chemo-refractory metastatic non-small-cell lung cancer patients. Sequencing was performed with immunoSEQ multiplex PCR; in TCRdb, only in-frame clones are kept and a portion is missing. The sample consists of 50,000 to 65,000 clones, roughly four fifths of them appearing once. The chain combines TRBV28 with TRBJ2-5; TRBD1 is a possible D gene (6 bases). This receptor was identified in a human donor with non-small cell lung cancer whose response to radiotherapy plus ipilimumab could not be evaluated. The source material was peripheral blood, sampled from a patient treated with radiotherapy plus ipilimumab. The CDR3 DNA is TGTGCCAGCAGTTTACCTCTAGTTAACAGGGAGAGGGAGACCCAGTACTTC. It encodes CASSLPLVNRERETQYF.